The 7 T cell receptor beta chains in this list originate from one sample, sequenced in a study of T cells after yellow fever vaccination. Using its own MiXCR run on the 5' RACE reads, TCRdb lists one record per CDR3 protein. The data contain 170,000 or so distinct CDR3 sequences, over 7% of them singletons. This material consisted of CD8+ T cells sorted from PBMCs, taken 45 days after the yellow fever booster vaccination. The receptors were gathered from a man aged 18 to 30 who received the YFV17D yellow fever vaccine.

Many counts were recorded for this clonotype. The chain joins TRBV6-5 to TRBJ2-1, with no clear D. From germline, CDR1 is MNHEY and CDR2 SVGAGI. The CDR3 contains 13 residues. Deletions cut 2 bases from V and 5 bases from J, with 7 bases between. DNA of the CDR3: TGTGCCAGCAGTTACGACGCGGACAATGAGCAGTTCTTC. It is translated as CASSYDADNEQFF.

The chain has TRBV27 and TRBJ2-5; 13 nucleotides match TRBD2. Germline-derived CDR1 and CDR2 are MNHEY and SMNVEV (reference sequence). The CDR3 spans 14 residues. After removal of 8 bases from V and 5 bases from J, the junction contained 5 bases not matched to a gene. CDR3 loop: CASAGLAGSETQYF. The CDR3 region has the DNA TGTGCCAGCGCGGGACTAGCGGGGAGTGAGACCCAGTACTTC.

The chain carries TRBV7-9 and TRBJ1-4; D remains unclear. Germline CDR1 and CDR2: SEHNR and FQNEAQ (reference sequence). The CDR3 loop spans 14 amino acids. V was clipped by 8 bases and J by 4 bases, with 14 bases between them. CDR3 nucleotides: TGTGCCAGCCCCCCGCCGGGCCTTAATGAAAAACTGTTTTTT. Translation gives CASPPPGLNEKLFF.

The CDR3 DNA sequence: TGTGCCAGCAGTTACTCGAGGCGGGAGGGCACCGGGGAGCTGTTTTTT. Its protein product is CASSYSRREGTGELFF. This rearrangement joins TRBV6-2 or TRBV6-3 to TRBJ2-2; 9 positions agree with TRBD2. Per the germline V gene, CDR1 is MNHEY and CDR2 is SVGEGT. CDR3 length: 16 residues. V was clipped by 0 bases and J by 4 bases; unmatched bases: 3.

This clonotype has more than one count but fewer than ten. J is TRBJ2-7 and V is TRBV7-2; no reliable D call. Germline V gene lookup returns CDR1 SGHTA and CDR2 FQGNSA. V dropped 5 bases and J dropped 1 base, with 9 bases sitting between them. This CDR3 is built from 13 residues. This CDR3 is CASSHPLSYEQYF. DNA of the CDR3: TGTGCCAGCAGCCATCCACTTTCCTACGAGCAGTACTTC.

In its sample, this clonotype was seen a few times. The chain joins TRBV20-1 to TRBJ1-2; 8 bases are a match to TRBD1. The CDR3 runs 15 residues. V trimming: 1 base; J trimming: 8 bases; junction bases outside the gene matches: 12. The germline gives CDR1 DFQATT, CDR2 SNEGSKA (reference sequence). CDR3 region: CSARGTGWARMGYTF. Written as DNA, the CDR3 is TGCAGTGCTAGAGGGACAGGGTGGGCACGCATGGGCTACACCTTC.

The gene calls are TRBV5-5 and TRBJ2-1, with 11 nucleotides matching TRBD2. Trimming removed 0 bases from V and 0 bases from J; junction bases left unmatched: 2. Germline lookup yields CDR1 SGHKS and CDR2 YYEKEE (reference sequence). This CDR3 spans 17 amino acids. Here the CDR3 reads CASSLGLAGISYNEQFF. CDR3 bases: TGTGCCAGCAGCTTGGGACTAGCGGGGATCTCCTACAATGAGCAGTTCTTC. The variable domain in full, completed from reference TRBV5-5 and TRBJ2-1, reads DAGVTQSPTHLIKTRGQQVTLRCSPISGHKSVSWYQQVLGQGPQFIFQYYEKEERGRGNFPDRFSARQFPNYSSELNVNALLLGDSALYLCASSLGLAGISYNEQFFGPGTRLTVL.